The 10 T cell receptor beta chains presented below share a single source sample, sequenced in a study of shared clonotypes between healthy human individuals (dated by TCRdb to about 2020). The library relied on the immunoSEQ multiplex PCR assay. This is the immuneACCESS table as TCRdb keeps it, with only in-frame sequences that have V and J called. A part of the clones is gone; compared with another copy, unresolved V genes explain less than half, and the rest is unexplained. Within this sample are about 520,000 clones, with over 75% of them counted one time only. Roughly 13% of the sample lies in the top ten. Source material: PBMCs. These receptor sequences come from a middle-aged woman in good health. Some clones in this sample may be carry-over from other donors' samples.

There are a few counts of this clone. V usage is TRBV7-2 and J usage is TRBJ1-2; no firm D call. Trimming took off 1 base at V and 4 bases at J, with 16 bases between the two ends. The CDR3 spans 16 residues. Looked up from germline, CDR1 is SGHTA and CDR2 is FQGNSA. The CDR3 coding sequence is TGTGCCAGCAGCTTAGGGGGAGCTGGCCCCCTCTATGGCTACACCTTC. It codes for CASSLGGAGPLYGYTF.

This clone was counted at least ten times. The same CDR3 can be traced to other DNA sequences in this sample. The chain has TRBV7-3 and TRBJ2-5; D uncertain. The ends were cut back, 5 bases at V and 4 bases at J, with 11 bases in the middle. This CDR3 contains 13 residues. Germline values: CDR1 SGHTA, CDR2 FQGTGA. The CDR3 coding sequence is TGTGCCAGCAGCCAATTAGCAGGAGAGACCCAGTACTTC. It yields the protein CASSQLAGETQYF.

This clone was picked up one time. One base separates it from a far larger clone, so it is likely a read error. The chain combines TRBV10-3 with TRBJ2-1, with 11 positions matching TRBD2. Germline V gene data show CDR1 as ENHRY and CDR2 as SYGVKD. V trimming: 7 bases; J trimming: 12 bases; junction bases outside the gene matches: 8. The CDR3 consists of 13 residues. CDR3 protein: CAITASGRYGQFF. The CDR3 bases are TGTGCCATCACGGCTAGCGGGAGGTATGGGCAGTTCTTC.

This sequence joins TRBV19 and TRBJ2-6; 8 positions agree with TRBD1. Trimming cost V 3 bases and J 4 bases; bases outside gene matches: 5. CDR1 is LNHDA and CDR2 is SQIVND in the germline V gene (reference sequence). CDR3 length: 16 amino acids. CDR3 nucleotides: TGTGCCAGTAGTATCAGGACAGGGTACGGGGCCAACGTCCTGACTTTC. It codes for CASSIRTGYGANVLTF.

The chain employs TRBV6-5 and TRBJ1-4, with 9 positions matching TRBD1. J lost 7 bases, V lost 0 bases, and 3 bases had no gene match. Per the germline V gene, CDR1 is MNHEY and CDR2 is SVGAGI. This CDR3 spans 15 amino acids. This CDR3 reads CASSYSKDRGEKLFF. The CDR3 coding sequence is TGTGCCAGCAGTTACTCGAAGGACAGGGGTGAAAAACTGTTTTTT.

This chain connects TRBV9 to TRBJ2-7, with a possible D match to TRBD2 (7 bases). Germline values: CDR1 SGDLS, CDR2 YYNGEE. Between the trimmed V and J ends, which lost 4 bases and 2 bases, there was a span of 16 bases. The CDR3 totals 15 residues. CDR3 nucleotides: TGTGCCAGCAGCCGTCAAGGGGGGGCCCCCTACGAGCAGTACTTC. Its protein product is CASSRQGGAPYEQYF.

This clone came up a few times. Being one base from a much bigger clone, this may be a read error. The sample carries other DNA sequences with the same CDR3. The chain's CDR3 is CATGDPPGGELFF. The CDR3 bases are TGTGCCACGGGGGACCCGCCTGGCGGGGAGCTGTTTTTT. V gene TRBV10-3 combines with J gene TRBJ2-2; a possible D gene is TRBD2 (6 bases). V gave up 10 bases and J gave up 7 bases, with 16 bases separating them. Germline CDR1 ENHRY, CDR2 SYGVKD. The CDR3 is 13 residues long.

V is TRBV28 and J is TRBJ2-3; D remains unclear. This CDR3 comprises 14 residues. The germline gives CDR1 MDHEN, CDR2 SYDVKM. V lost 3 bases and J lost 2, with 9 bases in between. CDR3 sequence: CASSLGGFTDTQYF. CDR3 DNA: TGTGCCAGCAGTTTGGGTGGGTTCACAGATACGCAGTATTTT.

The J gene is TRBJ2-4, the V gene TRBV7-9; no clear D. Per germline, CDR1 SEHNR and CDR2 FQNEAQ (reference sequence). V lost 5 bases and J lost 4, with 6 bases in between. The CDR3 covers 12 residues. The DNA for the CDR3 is TGTGCCAGCAGCCCGGAGAAAAACATTCAGTACTTC. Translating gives CASSPEKNIQYF.

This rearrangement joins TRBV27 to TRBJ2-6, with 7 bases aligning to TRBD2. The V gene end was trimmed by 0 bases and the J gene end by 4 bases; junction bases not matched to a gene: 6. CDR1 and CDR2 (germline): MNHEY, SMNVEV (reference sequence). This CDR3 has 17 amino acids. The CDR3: CASSLSGTISGANVLTF. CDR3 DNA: TGTGCCAGCAGTTTATCGGGGACTATCTCCGGGGCCAACGTCCTGACTTTC.